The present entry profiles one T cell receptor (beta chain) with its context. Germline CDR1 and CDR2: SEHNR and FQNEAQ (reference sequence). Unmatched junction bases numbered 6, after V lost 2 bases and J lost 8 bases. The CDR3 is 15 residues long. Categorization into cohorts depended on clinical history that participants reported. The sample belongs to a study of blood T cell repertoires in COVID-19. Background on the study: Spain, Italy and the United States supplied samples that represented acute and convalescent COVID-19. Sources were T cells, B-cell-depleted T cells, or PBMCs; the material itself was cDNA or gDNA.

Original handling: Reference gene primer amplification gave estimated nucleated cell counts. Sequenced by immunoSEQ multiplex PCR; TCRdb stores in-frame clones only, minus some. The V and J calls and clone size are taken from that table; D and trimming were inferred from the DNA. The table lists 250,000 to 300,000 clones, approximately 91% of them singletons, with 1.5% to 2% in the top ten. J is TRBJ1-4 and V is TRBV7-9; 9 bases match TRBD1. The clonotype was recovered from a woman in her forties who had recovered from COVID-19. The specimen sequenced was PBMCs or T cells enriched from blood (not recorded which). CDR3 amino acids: CASSLNRGQGEKLFF. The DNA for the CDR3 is TGTGCCAGCAGCTTAAACAGGGGGCAGGGGGAAAAACTGTTTTTT.